Sequencing of this TCR beta chain was carried out in a study of blood T cell repertoires in COVID-19. Looking at the study overall: Collection of acute and convalescent COVID-19 samples took place in the United States, Italy and Spain. T cells, B-cell-depleted T cells, or PBMCs provided the cDNA or gDNA that served as material.

Methods used by the authors: From reference gene primer amplification, estimates of nucleated cell counts were derived. Sequenced by immunoSEQ multiplex PCR; TCRdb stores in-frame clones only, minus some. For V, J and clone size, that table is used; D and trimming come from the DNA. Of some 98,000 clones in the sample, around four fifths are singletons; the top ten hold under 11%. There are 17 residues in the CDR3. The V segment lost 3 bases and the J segment 4 bases; nucleotides outside the gene matches: 10. Germline loops: CDR1 KGHSH, CDR2 LQKENI. This sequence was found in a man in his sixties or seventies with acute or convalescent COVID-19. The chain is built from TRBV18 and TRBJ2-2; TRBD1 aligns across 8 bases. The sample was peripheral blood. Here the CDR3 reads CASSPGDRGSGTGELFF. In DNA form, the CDR3 reads TGTGCCAGCTCACCGGGAGACAGGGGATCCGGCACCGGGGAGCTGTTTTTT.